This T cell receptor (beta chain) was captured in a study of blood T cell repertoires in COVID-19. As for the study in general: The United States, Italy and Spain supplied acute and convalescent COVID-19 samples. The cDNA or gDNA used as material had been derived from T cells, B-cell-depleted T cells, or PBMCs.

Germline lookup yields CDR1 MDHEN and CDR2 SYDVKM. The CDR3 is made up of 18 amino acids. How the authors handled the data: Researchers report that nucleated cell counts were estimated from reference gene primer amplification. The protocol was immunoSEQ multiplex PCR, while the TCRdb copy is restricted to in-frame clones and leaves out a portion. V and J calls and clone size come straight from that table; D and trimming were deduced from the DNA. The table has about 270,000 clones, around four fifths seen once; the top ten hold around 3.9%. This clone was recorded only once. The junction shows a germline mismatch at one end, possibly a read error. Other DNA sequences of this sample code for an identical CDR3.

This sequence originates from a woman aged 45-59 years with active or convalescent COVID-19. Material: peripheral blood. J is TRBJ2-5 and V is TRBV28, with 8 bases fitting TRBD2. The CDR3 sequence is CASSLSEGTRPSQETQYF. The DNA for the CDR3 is TGTGCCAGCAGTTTAAGTGAAGGGACTAGGCCCTCCCAAGAGACCCAATACTTC.